This T cell receptor beta chain was sequenced in a study of blood T cell repertoires in COVID-19 (dated by TCRdb to between 2020 and 2021). With respect to the entire study: The collaborator samples originated in the United States, Italy and Spain and spanned the acute and convalescent phases of COVID-19. The material from the prospective study consisted of cDNA or gDNA derived from T cells, B-cell-depleted T cells, or PBMCs. The dataset comprised deeply sampled blood TCRbeta repertoires from subjects exposed to, actively infected with, or recovered from COVID-19. The repertoires were made available in a free public database intended to serve as a resource for research on the immune response to SARS-CoV-2. Samples were obtained from the ongoing ImmuneRACE study (first 160 participants) and from about 1,300 subjects provided by 6 global collaborators. The sample metadata nearly always contained a de-identified subject ID, COVID-19 status, age in years and sex. Where HLA class I and class II types were available, the types were taken from metadata supplied by the sample provider, not from assay-based typing.

Each collaborating institution followed its own protocols to collect whole blood in K2EDTA tubes. Collaborator samples were shipped for TCRbeta analysis as frozen whole blood, isolated PBMCs, or DNA extracted from either sample type. The immunoSEQ Assay, a bias-controlled multiplex PCR, was used to amplify TCRbeta CDR3 regions from genomic DNA. In the original analysis: The number of nucleated cells in each sample was estimated from the amplification of reference gene primers within the assay. Sequence reads were collapsed and filtered to measure the absolute abundance of every unique TCRbeta CDR3 rearrangement. For each sample, productive Simpson clonality was calculated by taking the square root of Simpson's diversity index across productive rearrangements. As stored in TCRdb, this immuneACCESS dataset retains in-frame rearrangements with V and J assigned. A fraction of the clones does not appear; measured against another copy, unresolved V genes explain less than half of the discrepancy, and the remainder lacks a known reason. V and J calls and clone size are those listed in that table; D and trimming were worked out from the DNA. For this sample the table gives some 300,000 clones, of which around 86% were detected only once. The top ten clones comprise over 1% of the sample.

Overall study outcomes, separate from this receptor: The quantity of clinical and demographic metadata differed by source and by participant and was supplied without curation.

CDR3 length: 15 amino acids, cysteine to phenylalanine. Only the CDR3 part of the read is kept: 45 bases, read in frame from the first base. From V the trimming removes 8 bases and from J it removes 9 bases, while the gene matches leave 14 bases of the junction unaccounted for. The germline V gene sets CDR1 to MDHEN and CDR2 to SYDVKM. This clone was counted only a few times. The target of this receptor is not known. Base quality data are lacking; no much larger clone is found one base away. The source is a man aged 65-85 years with acute or convalescent COVID-19. Source material: peripheral blood. The V gene is TRBV28 and the J gene is TRBJ2-1, with TRBD2 identical over 9 junction bases. The CDR3 region: CASLNRAGGRSEQFF. The DNA is as follows: TGTGCCAGCCTAAATCGAGCGGGAGGCCGTAGTGAGCAGTTCTTC.